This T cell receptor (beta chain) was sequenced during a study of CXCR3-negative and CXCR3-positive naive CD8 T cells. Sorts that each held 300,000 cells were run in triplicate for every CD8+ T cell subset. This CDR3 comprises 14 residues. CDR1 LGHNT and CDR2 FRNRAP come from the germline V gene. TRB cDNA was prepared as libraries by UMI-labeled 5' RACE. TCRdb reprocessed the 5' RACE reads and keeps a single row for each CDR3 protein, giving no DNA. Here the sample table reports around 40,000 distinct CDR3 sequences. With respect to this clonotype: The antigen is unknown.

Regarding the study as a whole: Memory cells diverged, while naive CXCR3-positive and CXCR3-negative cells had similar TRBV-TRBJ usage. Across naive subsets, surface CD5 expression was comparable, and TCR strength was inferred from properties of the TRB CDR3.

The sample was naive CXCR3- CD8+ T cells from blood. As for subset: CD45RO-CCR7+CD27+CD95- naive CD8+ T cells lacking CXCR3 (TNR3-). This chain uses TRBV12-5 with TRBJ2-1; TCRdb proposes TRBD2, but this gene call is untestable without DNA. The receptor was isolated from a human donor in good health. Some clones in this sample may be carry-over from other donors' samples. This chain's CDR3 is CASGGLAGYNEQFF.